The TCR beta chain described here comes from a study of blood T cell repertoires in COVID-19. Study at large: Material from acute and convalescent COVID-19 was sourced from the United States, Italy and Spain. T cells, B-cell-depleted T cells, or PBMCs provided the cDNA or gDNA that served as material.

How the authors handled the data: Estimation of nucleated cell counts relied on the amplification of reference gene primers. Clones were sequenced by immunoSEQ multiplex PCR, and TCRdb holds only the in-frame ones, with some missing. V and J calls and clone size are those listed in that table; D and trimming were worked out from the DNA. This table has 250,000 to 350,000 clones, 70% to 90% appearing once. This clone has a single count. A read error may produce the germline difference seen at one junction end. This CDR3 contains 12 residues. CDR1 MNHEY and CDR2 SMNVEV come from the germline V gene (reference sequence).

This clonotype was obtained from a woman in her twenties or thirties who had recovered from COVID-19. The chain links TRBV27 to TRBJ2-7, with 8 bases fitting TRBD1. Sequences were obtained from peripheral blood. CDR3 protein: CVTRGHSYEQYF. CDR3 sequence (DNA): TGCGTTACCAGGGGGCACTCCTACGAGCAGTACTTC.